Sequencing of this T cell receptor (beta chain) was carried out in a study of cytomegalovirus exposure and HLA in healthy donors. The germline gives CDR1 SGHTA, CDR2 FQGNSA. Deletions cut 0 bases from V and 4 bases from J, with 6 bases between. The CDR3 runs 14 residues. The PCR was carried out with 60 Vbeta primers and 13 Jbeta primers. The table came from immunoSEQ multiplex PCR; TCRdb's copy has only in-frame clones and leaves some out. This table has around 200,000 clones, less than 90% appearing once. The receptor comes from a man aged 50-60 years in good health and CMV-seronegative. The sample was PBMCs. The rearrangement uses TRBV7-2 and TRBJ1-4, with D unclear. CDR3 in amino acids: CASSLAAYNEKLFF. The CDR3 nucleotides are TGTGCCAGCAGCTTAGCCGCCTATAATGAAAAACTGTTTTTT. Looking up the rest from reference TRBV7-2 and TRBJ1-4 gives the full variable domain: GAGVSQSPSNKVTEKGKDVELRCDPISGHTALYWYRQSLGQGLEFLIYFQGNSAPDKSGLPSDRFSAERTGGSVSTLTIQRTQQEDSAVYLCASSLAAYNEKLFFGSGTQLSVL.